This TCR beta chain is drawn from a study of blood T cell repertoires in COVID-19. Study as a whole: Italy, Spain and the United States were the sources of the convalescent and acute COVID-19 samples. Nucleic acid was either cDNA or gDNA, and it came from T cells, B-cell-depleted T cells, or PBMCs.

The protocol was immunoSEQ multiplex PCR, while the TCRdb copy is restricted to in-frame clones and leaves out a portion. The sample records about 130,000 clones, about 85% being singletons. The CDR3 has 13 amino acids. V dropped 10 bases and J dropped 9; count of bases not matched to a gene: 8. Germline loops: CDR1 ENHRY, CDR2 SYGVKD. This chain joins TRBV10-3 and TRBJ1-6; 8 positions agree with TRBD1. The specimen sequenced was peripheral blood. The sequence derives from a woman older than 75 with acute or convalescent COVID-19. CDR3 sequence reads: CATTGEEGSPLHF. CDR3 coding DNA: TGTGCCACGACAGGGGAAGAAGGTTCACCCCTCCACTTT.